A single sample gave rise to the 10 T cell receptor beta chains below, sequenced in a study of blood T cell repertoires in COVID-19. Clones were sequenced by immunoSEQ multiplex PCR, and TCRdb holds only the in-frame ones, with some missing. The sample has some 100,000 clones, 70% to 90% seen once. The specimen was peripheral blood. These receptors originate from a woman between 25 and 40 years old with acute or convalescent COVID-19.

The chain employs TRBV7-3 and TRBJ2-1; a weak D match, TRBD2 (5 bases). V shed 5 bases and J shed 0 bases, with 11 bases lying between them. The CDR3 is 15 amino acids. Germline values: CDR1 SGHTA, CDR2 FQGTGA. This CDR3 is CASSLDWSSYNEQFF. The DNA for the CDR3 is TGTGCCAGCAGCCTGGACTGGAGCTCCTACAATGAGCAGTTCTTC.

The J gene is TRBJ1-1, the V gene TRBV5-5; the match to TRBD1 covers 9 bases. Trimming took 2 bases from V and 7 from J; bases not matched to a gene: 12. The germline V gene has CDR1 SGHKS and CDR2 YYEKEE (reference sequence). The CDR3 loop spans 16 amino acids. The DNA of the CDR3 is TGTGCCAGCAGCTTCTTCGGTGTGGACAGGGGCGTTGAAGCTTTCTTT. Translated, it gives CASSFFGVDRGVEAFF. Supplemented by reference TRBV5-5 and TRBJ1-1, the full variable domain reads DAGVTQSPTHLIKTRGQQVTLRCSPISGHKSVSWYQQVLGQGPQFIFQYYEKEERGRGNFPDRFSARQFPNYSSELNVNALLLGDSALYLCASSFFGVDRGVEAFFGQGTRLTVV.

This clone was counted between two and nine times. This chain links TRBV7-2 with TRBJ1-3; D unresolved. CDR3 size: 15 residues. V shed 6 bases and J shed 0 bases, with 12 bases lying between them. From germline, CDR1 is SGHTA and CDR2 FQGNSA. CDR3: CASRSAGGSGNTIYF. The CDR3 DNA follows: TGTGCCAGCAGGTCAGCGGGAGGCTCTGGAAACACCATATATTTT.

CDR3 DNA: TGTGCCAGCAGCTCGACAGGGCATGAGCAGTTCTTC. This encodes CASSSTGHEQFF. The chain uses TRBV7-7 and TRBJ2-1, with 7 bases identical to TRBD1. The CDR3 has 12 residues. Germline trimming cut 4 bases from V and 8 bases from J; bases unmatched to any gene: 2. Germline CDR1 reads SSHAT; CDR2 reads FNYEAQ (reference sequence).

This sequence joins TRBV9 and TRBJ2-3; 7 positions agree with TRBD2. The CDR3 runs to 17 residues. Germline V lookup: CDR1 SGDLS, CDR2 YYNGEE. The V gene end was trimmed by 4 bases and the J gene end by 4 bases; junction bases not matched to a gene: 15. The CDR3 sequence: CASSSRPGLAVPDTQYF. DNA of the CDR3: TGTGCCAGCAGCTCCCGACCCGGCCTAGCGGTCCCAGATACGCAGTATTTT.

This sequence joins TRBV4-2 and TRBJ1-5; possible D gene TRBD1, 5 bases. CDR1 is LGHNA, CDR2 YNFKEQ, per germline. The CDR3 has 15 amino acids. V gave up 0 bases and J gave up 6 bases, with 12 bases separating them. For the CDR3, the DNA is TGTGCCAGCAGCCAAGAGTCGGGGGGGGTTCAGCCCCAGCATTTT. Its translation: CASSQESGGVQPQHF.

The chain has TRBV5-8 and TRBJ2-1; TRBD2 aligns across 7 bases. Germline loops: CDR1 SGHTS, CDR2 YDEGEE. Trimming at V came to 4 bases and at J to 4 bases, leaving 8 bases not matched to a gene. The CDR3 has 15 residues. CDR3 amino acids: CASSLSAGDYNEQFF. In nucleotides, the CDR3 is TGTGCCAGCAGCCTGTCTGCGGGGGATTACAATGAGCAGTTCTTC.

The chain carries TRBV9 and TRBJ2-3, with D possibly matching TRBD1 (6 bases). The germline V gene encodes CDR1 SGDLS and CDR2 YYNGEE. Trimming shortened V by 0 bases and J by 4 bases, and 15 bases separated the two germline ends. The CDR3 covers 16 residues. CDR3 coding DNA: TGTGCCAGCAGCGTAGACTGGGAACAGGGCGCAGATACGCAGTATTTT. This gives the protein CASSVDWEQGADTQYF. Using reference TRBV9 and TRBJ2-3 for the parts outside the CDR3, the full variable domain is DSGVTQTPKHLITATGQRVTLRCSPRSGDLSVYWYQQSLDQGLQFLIQYYNGEERAKGNILERFSAQQFPDLHSELNLSSLELGDSALYFCASSVDWEQGADTQYFGPGTRLTVL.

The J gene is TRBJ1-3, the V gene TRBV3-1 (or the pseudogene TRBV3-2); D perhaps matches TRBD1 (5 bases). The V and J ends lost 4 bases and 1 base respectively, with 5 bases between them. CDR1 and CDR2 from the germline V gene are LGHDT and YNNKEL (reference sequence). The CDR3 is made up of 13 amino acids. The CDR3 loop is CASSRQSGNTIYF. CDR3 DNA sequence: TGTGCCAGCAGCCGACAGTCTGGAAACACCATATATTTT.

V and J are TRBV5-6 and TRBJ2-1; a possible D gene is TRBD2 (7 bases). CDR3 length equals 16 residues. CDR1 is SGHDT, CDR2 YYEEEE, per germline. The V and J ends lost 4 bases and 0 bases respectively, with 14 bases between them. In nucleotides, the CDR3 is TGTGCCAGCAGCGCAGGGGAGGGAATCTCCTACAATGAGCAGTTCTTC. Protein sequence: CASSAGEGISYNEQFF.